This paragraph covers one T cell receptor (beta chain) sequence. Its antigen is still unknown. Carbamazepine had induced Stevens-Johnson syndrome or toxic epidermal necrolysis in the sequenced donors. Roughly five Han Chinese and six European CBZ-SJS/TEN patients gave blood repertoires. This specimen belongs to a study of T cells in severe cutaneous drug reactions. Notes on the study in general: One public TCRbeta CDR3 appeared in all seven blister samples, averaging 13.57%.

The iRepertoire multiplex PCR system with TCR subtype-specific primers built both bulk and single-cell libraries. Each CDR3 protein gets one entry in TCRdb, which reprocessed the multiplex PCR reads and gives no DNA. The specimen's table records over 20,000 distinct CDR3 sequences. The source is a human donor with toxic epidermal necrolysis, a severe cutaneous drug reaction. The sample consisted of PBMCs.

The CDR3 reads CASSPPGEAGDTQYF. The chain joins TRBV4-2 to TRBJ2-3; TCRdb lists TRBD2, though no DNA is available to test this call. The CDR3 has 15 residues. The germline CDR1 and CDR2 sequences are LGHNA and YNFKEQ.